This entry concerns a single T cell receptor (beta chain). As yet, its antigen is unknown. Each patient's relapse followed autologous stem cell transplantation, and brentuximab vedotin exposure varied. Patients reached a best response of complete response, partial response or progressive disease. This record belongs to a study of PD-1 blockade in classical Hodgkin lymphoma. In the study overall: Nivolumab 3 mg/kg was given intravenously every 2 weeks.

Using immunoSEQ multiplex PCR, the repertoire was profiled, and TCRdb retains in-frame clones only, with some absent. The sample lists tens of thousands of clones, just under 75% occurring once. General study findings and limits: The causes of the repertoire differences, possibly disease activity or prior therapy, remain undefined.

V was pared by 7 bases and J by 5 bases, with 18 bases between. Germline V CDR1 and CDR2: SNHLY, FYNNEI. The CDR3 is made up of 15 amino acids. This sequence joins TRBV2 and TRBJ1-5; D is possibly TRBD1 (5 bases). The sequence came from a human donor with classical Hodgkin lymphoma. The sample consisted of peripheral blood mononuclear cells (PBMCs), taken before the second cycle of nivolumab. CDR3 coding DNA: TGTGCCAGCAAATGGGGGACCGGGTGGGATCAGCCCCAGCATTTT. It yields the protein CASKWGTGWDQPQHF. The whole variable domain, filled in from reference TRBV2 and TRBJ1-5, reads EPEVTQTPSHQVTQMGQEVILRCVPISNHLYFYWYRQILGQKVEFLVSFYNNEISEKSEIFDDQFSVERPDGSNFTLKIRSTKLEDSAMYFCASKWGTGWDQPQHFGDGTRLSIL.